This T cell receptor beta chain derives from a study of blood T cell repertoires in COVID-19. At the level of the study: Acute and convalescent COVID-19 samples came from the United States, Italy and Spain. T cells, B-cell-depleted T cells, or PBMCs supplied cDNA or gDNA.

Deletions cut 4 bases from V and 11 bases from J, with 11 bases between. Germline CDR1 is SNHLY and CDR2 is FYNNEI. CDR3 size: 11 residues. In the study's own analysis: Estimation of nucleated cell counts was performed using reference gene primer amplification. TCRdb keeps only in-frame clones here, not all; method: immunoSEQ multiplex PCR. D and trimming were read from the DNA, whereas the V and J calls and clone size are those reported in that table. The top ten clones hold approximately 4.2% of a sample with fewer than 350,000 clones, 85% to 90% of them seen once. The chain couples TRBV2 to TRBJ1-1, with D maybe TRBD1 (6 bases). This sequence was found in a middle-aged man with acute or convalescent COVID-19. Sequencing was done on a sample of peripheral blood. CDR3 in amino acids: CASSAEGVAFF. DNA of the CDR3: TGTGCCAGCAGTGCCGAGGGGGTGGCTTTCTTT.